One T cell receptor beta chain is described in this entry. There is no known antigen for this receptor. The record has no base qualities; no much larger clone is one base away. According to the germline V gene, CDR1 reads MDHEN and CDR2 reads SYDVKM. From cysteine to phenylalanine, the CDR3 is 18 amino acids long. Left in the record is the CDR3 DNA by itself, 54 bases read in frame from the first base. Trimming takes 7 bases off V and 2 bases off J; junction bases not matched to a gene: 16. The donors were healthy, HIV-negative adults with no recently reported acute infections or vaccinations. All donors were Caucasian adults living in Nashville, Tennessee, USA. CD4+ T cells were enriched through magnetic negative selection, after which naive cells were positively selected on CD45RA and the remaining negative fraction served as the memory subset. After blood collection by leukapheresis, PBMCs were isolated using Ficoll-Histopaque density gradient centrifugation and then cryopreserved in the vapor phase of liquid nitrogen. Analytical flow cytometry was used to check the purity and quantity of every magnetically sorted T cell population. From each sorted fraction, genomic DNA was isolated and quantified by UV absorbance on a Nanodrop 2000c.

The sample originates from a study of shared clonotypes between healthy human individuals (dated by TCRdb to 2018 to 2020). With respect to the entire study: A couple of women and a few men aged 18 to 49 years were included in the cohort. To estimate repertoire size and how much clonotype sharing occurs between individuals, the study deeply sequenced the blood TCR repertoires of 5 or 6 healthy adults. To increase sequencing depth and limit assay-specific biases, different laboratories used diverse techniques to prepare libraries and sequence TCR repertoires. Between about 0.8 and 9 billion PBMCs per donor were obtained by leukapheresis. For each donor, three plates each were used for CD4 naive and CD4 memory, two plates were used for CD8 naive, and one plate was used for CD8 memory. Broader findings and caveats from the paper: The genetic and exposure-history diversity represented was limited by the small number of donors. Roughly 5.2% of naive CD4, 3.5% of naive CD8, roughly 2.5% of memory CD4, and roughly 0.4% of memory CD8 clonotypes were shared across a few donors. Sampling was restricted to blood, and TCR repertoires in tissue are likely to differ from TCR repertoires in blood. Even with the large sequencing depth, rarefaction of the sorted-subset datasets indicated that sequencing was incomplete. Naive subsets generally had larger estimated clonotype richness than memory subsets did. Clonotypes shared by all four sorted-subset donors showed higher generation probabilities than non-shared clonotypes. Pairwise subsampling indicated that sequencing depth was expected to affect the degree of clonotype sharing among donors.

TCR CDR3 regions were amplified from genomic DNA by multiplex PCR using the deep immunoSEQ assay. Extracted genomic DNA from each cell subset was distributed evenly across all wells of several immunoSEQ 96-well plates, and each plate was treated as a replicate. Each replicate PCR for sorted subsets received about 210 ng genomic DNA, equal to some 32,000 T cell genomes. The purified libraries were quantified using a Qubit 3.0 fluorometer, sized with a Bioanalyzer 2100, and then quantified again using the KAPA Library Quantification kit. A separate single-read 150-cycle Illumina NextSeq 550 flow cell was used to sequence each immunoSEQ 96-well plate. In the paper's pipeline: The immunoSEQ output contained only junctional sequences without quality scores, so filtering could not match that applied to full-length reads. To assign V/J genes and CDR3, sequences were annotated against IMGT germline references using PyIR, a Python wrapper for IgBLAST v1.9. Reads with weak V/J assignments (E-value above 1e-6), missing CDR3, stop codons, out-of-frame junctions, or ambiguous translated residues were removed. A V3J clonotype was defined by an identical inferred V gene, J gene, and CDR3 amino acid sequence. To compute the percentage overlap between repertoires, the number of shared unique clonotypes was divided by the size of the smaller repertoire. Repertoire richness was assessed with RTK rarefaction, the Chao1 estimator, and Recon v2.1 estimates of unobserved clonotypes. Generation probabilities were computed with OLGA for all TCRbeta clonotypes obtained by the gDNA method from several donors. Sourced from immuneACCESS, this table was stored by TCRdb with only in-frame sequences that have V and J called. A share of the clones is absent; for the studies checked, an unresolved V gene accounts for under half, and the remainder has no known explanation. The V and J calls and clone size are taken from that table; D and trimming were inferred from the DNA. Present in this sample are about 2.3 million clones, over 85% of which were seen just once. The top ten hold about 0.39% of the sample.

The chain employs TRBV28 and TRBJ2-1, with 8 bases in between that match TRBD2. Sequencing was performed on naive CD4+ T cells from PBMCs. The cell subset or site label corresponds to: CD45RA+ positively selected. This receptor was taken from a man between 18 and 29 years old in good health. Some clones in this sample may be carry-over from other donors' samples. The DNA sequence is TGTGCCAGCAATGGAGTCTCGCAACTAGCGGACCCCTACAATGAGCAGTTCTTC. It encodes CASNGVSQLADPYNEQFF. With the portions outside the CDR3 filled from the reference TRBV28 and TRBJ2-1 genes, the complete variable region becomes DVKVTQSSRYLVKRTGEKVFLECVQDMDHENMFWYRQDPGLGLRLIYFSYDVKMKEKGDIPEGYSVSREKKERFSLILESASTNQTSMYLCASNGVSQLADPYNEQFFGPGTRLTVL.